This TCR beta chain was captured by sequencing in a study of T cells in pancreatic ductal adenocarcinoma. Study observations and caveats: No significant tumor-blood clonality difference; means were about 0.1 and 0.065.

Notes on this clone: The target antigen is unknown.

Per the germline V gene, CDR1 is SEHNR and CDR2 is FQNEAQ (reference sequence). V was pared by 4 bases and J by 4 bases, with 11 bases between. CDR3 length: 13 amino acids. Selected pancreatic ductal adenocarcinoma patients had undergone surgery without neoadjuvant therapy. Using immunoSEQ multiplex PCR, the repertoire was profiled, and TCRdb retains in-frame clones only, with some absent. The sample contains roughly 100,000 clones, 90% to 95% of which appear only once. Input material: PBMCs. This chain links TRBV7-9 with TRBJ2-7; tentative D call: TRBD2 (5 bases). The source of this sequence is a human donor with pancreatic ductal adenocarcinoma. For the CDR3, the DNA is TGTGCCAGCAGCTCGGGAAGGATATACGAGCAGTACTTC. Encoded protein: CASSSGRIYEQYF.